The following is a T cell receptor beta chain sequence with its context. What it binds is not known. The template was genomic DNA from peripheral blood, not RNA. This specimen comes from a study of T cell repertoires in aging, cancer and after chemotherapy. Study context: Paired samples before and after chemotherapy came from glioblastoma patients receiving temozolomide-based therapy.

With 0 bases removed from V and 5 bases from J, the gap between germline ends came to 7 bases. CDR1 MNHEY and CDR2 SVGAGI come from the germline V gene. The CDR3 extends over 13 amino acids. Multiplex touch-down PCR with TRB-A/B primers amplified rearranged V-D-J TRB sequences. TCRdb used MiXCR to reprocess the multiplex PCR reads, holding one entry per CDR3 protein. The table has 2,000 to 2,500 distinct CDR3 sequences, more than 20% seen once. General study findings and limits: These repertoire data do not allow conclusions about immunological memory after chemotherapy. Untreated cancer patients had significantly lower blood TCR diversity than age-matched healthy donors.

Sequenced: blood. The TCR sequence derives from a human donor with a solid tumor. This chain joins TRBV6-5 and TRBJ1-1; D is unclear. The CDR3 nucleotides read TGTGCCAGCAGTTACTCATGGGGAACTGAAGCTTTCTTT. Translating gives CASSYSWGTEAFF.